This is a list of T cell receptor beta chains from one sample in a study of blood T cell repertoires in COVID-19. TCRdb's copy holds only in-frame clones and misses some; the assay was immunoSEQ multiplex PCR. The table shows approximately 500,000 clones, with roughly nine tenths occurring only once. Sequenced sample: peripheral blood. Receptors originate from a woman aged 45-65 years with COVID-19, enrolled during active disease. Both conserved end residues are part of each CDR3. A D gene is named only where the DNA matches it firmly. Expanded clones get a size class; other rows say once, few or many, or leave the size out.

V gene: TRBV4-1; clone size: .; J gene: TRBJ1-6; D gene: .; CDR3 DNA: TGCGCCAGCAGCCAAGTGACTAAAGGGTTTAATTCACCCCTCCACTTT; CDR3 protein: CASSQVTKGFNSPLHF
V gene: TRBV6-2/TRBV6-3; clone size: .; J gene: TRBJ1-2; D gene: .; CDR3 DNA: TGTGCCAGCAGCGACGCCCCGGGGGGCTACACCTTC; CDR3 protein: CASSDAPGGYTF
V gene: TRBV5-4; clone size: .; J gene: TRBJ2-1; D gene: TRBD2; CDR3 DNA: TGTGCCAGCAGCTCTAGGACTAGCGGGGGGCCACCCTCCTACAATGAGCAGTTCTTC; CDR3 protein: CASSSRTSGGPPSYNEQFF
V gene: TRBV9; clone size: once; J gene: TRBJ1-3; D gene: .; CDR3 DNA: TGTGCCAGCGCGTCTGGAAACACCATATATTTT; CDR3 protein: CASASGNTIYF
V gene: TRBV7-2; clone size: .; J gene: TRBJ2-5; D gene: .; CDR3 DNA: TGTGCCAGCAGCTTAGGAGTAGCCTTTGAGACCCAGTACTTC; CDR3 protein: CASSLGVAFETQYF
V gene: TRBV5-1; clone size: .; J gene: TRBJ1-2; D gene: .; CDR3 DNA: TGCGCCAGCCCCCCAGGGCCAAACTATGGCTACACCTTC; CDR3 protein: CASPPGPNYGYTF
V gene: TRBV5-1; clone size: .; J gene: TRBJ2-3; D gene: TRBD2; CDR3 DNA: TGCGCCAGCAGCTTGAGGCTAGCGGGGAGTAGCACAGATACGCAGTATTTT; CDR3 protein: CASSLRLAGSSTDTQYF
V gene: TRBV11-3; clone size: .; J gene: TRBJ1-1; D gene: .; CDR3 DNA: TGTGCCAGCAGCCAGGAAAGGGGACACCCGAACACTGAAGCTTTCTTT; CDR3 protein: CASSQERGHPNTEAFF
V gene: TRBV18; clone size: once; J gene: TRBJ1-5; D gene: .; CDR3 DNA: TGTGCCAGCTCACCTACCCCGGAGCCCCAGCATTTT; CDR3 protein: CASSPTPEPQHF
V gene: TRBV19; clone size: .; J gene: TRBJ2-7; D gene: .; CDR3 DNA: TGTGCCAGTAGTATCATCGGAGGGGTTTCCGTGGGCGAGCAGTACTTC; CDR3 protein: CASSIIGGVSVGEQYF
V gene: TRBV5-4; clone size: .; J gene: TRBJ2-3; D gene: TRBD2; CDR3 DNA: TGTGCCAGCAGCTTACTAGCGGGGGAAGATACGCAGTATTTT; CDR3 protein: CASSLLAGEDTQYF
V gene: TRBV30; clone size: .; J gene: TRBJ1-4; D gene: .; CDR3 DNA: TGTGCCTGGAGTGAGCGAGCAACTAATGAAAAACTGTTTTTT; CDR3 protein: CAWSERATNEKLFF
V gene: TRBV6-6; clone size: .; J gene: TRBJ2-7; D gene: .; CDR3 DNA: TGTGCCAGCAGATCAGGGGTCGAGCAGTACTTC; CDR3 protein: CASRSGVEQYF
V gene: TRBV5-4; clone size: once; J gene: TRBJ2-2; D gene: .; CDR3 DNA: TGTGCCAGCAGCTTGTGGGCTTCGTCTGGGACCGGGGAGCTGTTTTTT; CDR3 protein: CASSLWASSGTGELFF
V gene: TRBV18; clone size: .; J gene: TRBJ2-3; D gene: .; CDR3 DNA: TGTGCCAGCTCACGACCGGGGGCTGACCTAGGTACGCAGTATTTT; CDR3 protein: CASSRPGADLGTQYF
V gene: TRBV11-2; clone size: .; J gene: TRBJ2-3; D gene: TRBD2; CDR3 DNA: TGTGCCAGCAGCTTGACGACTAGCGGGGGAGGGGATACGCAGTATTTT; CDR3 protein: CASSLTTSGGGDTQYF
V gene: TRBV6-1; clone size: .; J gene: TRBJ2-3; D gene: .; CDR3 DNA: TGTGCCAGCAGTGAAGCTTGGCGGGGGCTTACAGATACGCAGTATTTT; CDR3 protein: CASSEAWRGLTDTQYF
V gene: TRBV2; clone size: .; J gene: TRBJ1-1; D gene: TRBD1; CDR3 DNA: TGTGCCAGCAAAACTGACAGGGGGAACACTGAAGCTTTCTTT; CDR3 protein: CASKTDRGNTEAFF
V gene: TRBV5-1; clone size: once; J gene: TRBJ2-4; D gene: TRBD2; CDR3 DNA: TGCGCCAGCAGCCCCGGCGGGGGATTCCCCAAAAACATTCAGTACTTC; CDR3 protein: CASSPGGGFPKNIQYF
V gene: TRBV5-1; clone size: .; J gene: TRBJ2-3; D gene: TRBD2; CDR3 DNA: TGCGCCAGCAGCGTAGCGGCGGGGGGTCTCACAGATACGCAGTATTTT; CDR3 protein: CASSVAAGGLTDTQYF
V gene: TRBV5-6; clone size: .; J gene: TRBJ1-2; D gene: .; CDR3 DNA: TGTGCCAGCAGCTTGAGTGTAGGGGATTACGGCTACACCTTC; CDR3 protein: CASSLSVGDYGYTF
V gene: TRBV5-5; clone size: many; J gene: TRBJ1-2; D gene: .; CDR3 DNA: TGTGCCAGCAGCTTGTTAAGCAGGGCGAATGGCTACACCTTC; CDR3 protein: CASSLLSRANGYTF
V gene: TRBV19; clone size: .; J gene: TRBJ1-5; D gene: TRBD1; CDR3 DNA: TGTGCCAGTAAAGACAGGGGCGATCAGCCCCAGCATTTT; CDR3 protein: CASKDRGDQPQHF
V gene: TRBV19; clone size: .; J gene: TRBJ2-3; D gene: TRBD1; CDR3 DNA: TGTGCCAGTAGTACCCAATCAGGGGGCGATCCGGTAGATACGCAGTATTTT; CDR3 protein: CASSTQSGGDPVDTQYF
V gene: TRBV19; clone size: .; J gene: TRBJ1-5; D gene: TRBD1; CDR3 DNA: TGTGCCAGTAGTACCGGACAGGGTTACGCCAATCAGCCCCAGCATTTT; CDR3 protein: CASSTGQGYANQPQHF
V gene: TRBV6-1; clone size: .; J gene: TRBJ1-4; D gene: .; CDR3 DNA: TGTGCCAGCAGTGACCCGAGAGATACTAATGAAAAACTGTTTTTT; CDR3 protein: CASSDPRDTNEKLFF
V gene: TRBV7-3; clone size: .; J gene: TRBJ1-2; D gene: .; CDR3 DNA: TGTGCCAGCAGCCCAGTGGGGGGATATGGCTACACCTTC; CDR3 protein: CASSPVGGYGYTF
V gene: TRBV3-1/TRBV3-2; clone size: .; J gene: TRBJ1-1; D gene: .; CDR3 DNA: TGTGCCAGCAGCCAAGCCGGACACAACACTGAAGCTTTCTTT; CDR3 protein: CASSQAGHNTEAFF
V gene: TRBV19; clone size: .; J gene: TRBJ1-5; D gene: .; CDR3 DNA: TGTGCCAGTAGCCGCCCGGGGGATCAGCCCCAGCATTTT; CDR3 protein: CASSRPGDQPQHF
V gene: TRBV2; clone size: .; J gene: TRBJ1-1; D gene: .; CDR3 DNA: TGTGCCAGCAGTAAAGACAGGCGCAACATGAACACTGAAGCTTTCTTT; CDR3 protein: CASSKDRRNMNTEAFF
V gene: TRBV5-1; clone size: .; J gene: TRBJ2-7; D gene: TRBD1; CDR3 DNA: TGCGCCAGCAGCTTGATCGGGACAGGAACCCCCTACGAGCAGTACTTC; CDR3 protein: CASSLIGTGTPYEQYF
V gene: TRBV19; clone size: .; J gene: TRBJ1-6; D gene: .; CDR3 DNA: TGTGCCAGTAGTATAAGAGAATCTGATCGTCCACCCCTCCACTTT; CDR3 protein: CASSIRESDRPPLHF
V gene: TRBV19; clone size: .; J gene: TRBJ2-7; D gene: .; CDR3 DNA: TGTGCCAGTAGTATCGCCGCGGCTCCCTACGAGCAGTACTTC; CDR3 protein: CASSIAAAPYEQYF
V gene: TRBV27; clone size: .; J gene: TRBJ2-7; D gene: TRBD2; CDR3 DNA: TGTGCCAGCAGTTTAGATGGACTAGCGGGGGGGCCCTACGAGCAGTACTTC; CDR3 protein: CASSLDGLAGGPYEQYF
V gene: TRBV27; clone size: .; J gene: TRBJ2-7; D gene: TRBD1; CDR3 DNA: TGTGCCAGCAGTAAAACGCCACAGGGGGCGACCGCCTACGAGCAGTACTTC; CDR3 protein: CASSKTPQGATAYEQYF
V gene: TRBV30; clone size: .; J gene: TRBJ1-6; D gene: TRBD1; CDR3 DNA: TGTGCCTGTGCCGTGACAGGGACCAGACCTTCACCCCTCCACTTT; CDR3 protein: CACAVTGTRPSPLHF
V gene: TRBV27; clone size: .; J gene: TRBJ2-3; D gene: TRBD2; CDR3 DNA: TGTGCCACCCAGACTAGCGGGGGAACTAGCACAGATACGCAGTATTTT; CDR3 protein: CATQTSGGTSTDTQYF
V gene: TRBV7-9; clone size: .; J gene: TRBJ2-7; D gene: .; CDR3 DNA: TGTGCCAGCAGCTCGGACAGTTTTTTCTACGAGCAGTACTTC; CDR3 protein: CASSSDSFFYEQYF
V gene: TRBV10-2; clone size: .; J gene: TRBJ1-1; D gene: .; CDR3 DNA: TGCGCCAGCAGTGAACAGGGTGGCACTGAAGCTTTCTTT; CDR3 protein: CASSEQGGTEAFF
V gene: TRBV7-3; clone size: .; J gene: TRBJ2-2; D gene: .; CDR3 DNA: TGTGCCAGCAGCTTTTCCGGGTCCAACACCGGGGAGCTGTTTTTT; CDR3 protein: CASSFSGSNTGELFF
V gene: TRBV3-1/TRBV3-2; clone size: .; J gene: TRBJ1-3; D gene: .; CDR3 DNA: TGTGCCAGCAGCCGCCAAGGAGGAACTGCTTCCTCTGGAAACACCATATATTTT; CDR3 protein: CASSRQGGTASSGNTIYF
V gene: TRBV18; clone size: .; J gene: TRBJ1-1; D gene: TRBD1; CDR3 DNA: TGTGCCAGCTCACCTCCAGGGGGCGCGTCTTTCTTT; CDR3 protein: CASSPPGGASFF
V gene: TRBV5-4; clone size: .; J gene: TRBJ1-1; D gene: .; CDR3 DNA: TGTGCCAGCAGCCCGTGGGGCCCCATGAACACTGAAGCTTTCTTT; CDR3 protein: CASSPWGPMNTEAFF
V gene: TRBV11-2; clone size: .; J gene: TRBJ1-2; D gene: .; CDR3 DNA: TGTGCCAGCAGCCCCGGGGTCTATGGCTACACCTTC; CDR3 protein: CASSPGVYGYTF